The 27 T cell receptor beta chains listed next were all sequenced from one sample in a study of cytomegalovirus exposure and HLA in healthy donors. Method: immunoSEQ multiplex PCR; TCRdb's copy keeps in-frame clones and lacks some. The sample shows around 150,000 clones, roughly 90% of them seen only once. The source material was PBMCs. These receptors were collected from a young woman in good health and CMV-seronegative.

The rearrangement links TRBV5-4 to TRBJ1-2; D unclear. The CDR3 length is 15 residues. Germline V lookup: CDR1 SGHNT, CDR2 YYREEE (reference sequence). V was pared by 4 bases and J by 8 bases, with 21 bases between. The CDR3 nucleotides are TGTGCCAGCAGCATAGCTTCTAAGGGCCTAAAGGGCTACACCTTC. It is translated as CASSIASKGLKGYTF.

The chain has TRBV28 and TRBJ2-1; D is undetermined. V gave up 7 bases and J gave up 1 base, with 14 bases separating them. This CDR3 comprises 15 residues. Germline V gives CDR1 MDHEN, CDR2 SYDVKM. The CDR3 DNA is TGTGCCAGCACCCATCCTCGCAAGTCCTACAATGAGCAGTTCTTC. It encodes CASTHPRKSYNEQFF.

The chain carries TRBV10-1 and TRBJ2-2; D is possibly TRBD2 (5 bases). V gave up 3 bases and J gave up 6 bases, with 11 bases separating them. Germline CDR1 is WNHNN and CDR2 is SYGVQD (reference sequence). This CDR3 region has 14 residues. For the CDR3, the DNA is TGCGCCAGCAGTGAAGGTCGGGGTGCCGGGGAGCTGTTTTTT. Amino acids: CASSEGRGAGELFF.

This clone has only one observation. This chain links TRBV28 with TRBJ2-1; no clear D gene. The CDR3 has 11 amino acids. Germline V gene data show CDR1 as MDHEN and CDR2 as SYDVKM. V lost 5 bases and J lost 9, with 8 bases in between. The CDR3 bases are TGTGCCAGCAGTACGGAGAGTGAGCAGTTCTTC. This codes for CASSTESEQFF.

The chain couples TRBV5-1 to TRBJ1-1; TRBD1 matches 10 bases. The CDR3 length is 15 residues. V lost 3 bases, J lost 2 bases, and 4 bases stayed unmatched. Germline V gives CDR1 SGHRS, CDR2 YFSETQ. The CDR3 DNA reads TGCGCCAGCAGCTCGGGACAGGGGATCAACACTGAAGCTTTCTTT. Translated, it gives CASSSGQGINTEAFF.

This chain links TRBV14 with TRBJ2-1, with a weak D call TRBD2 (6 bases). In germline, CDR1 is SGHDN, CDR2 FVKESK. The germline V and J ends were trimmed by 0 bases and 15 bases, with 15 bases remaining between them. This CDR3 contains 13 residues. Here the CDR3 reads CASSQDRSGRWFF. The CDR3 DNA follows: TGTGCCAGCAGCCAAGATCGGTCAGGGAGGTGGTTCTTC.

The rearrangement joins TRBV4-1 to TRBJ1-2; 12 positions agree with TRBD1. V was clipped by 2 bases and J by 1 base; unmatched bases: 8. Germline V gives CDR1 MGHRA, CDR2 YSYEKL. The CDR3 is 18 amino acids. The CDR3 loop is CASSQIRDRGRSNYGYTF. CDR3 sequence (DNA): TGCGCCAGCAGCCAAATAAGGGACAGGGGGCGCAGTAACTATGGCTACACCTTC.

The genes are TRBV6-1 and TRBJ2-5, with unresolved D. The CDR3 is 11 amino acids. V was trimmed by 4 bases and J by 6 bases, leaving 6 bases between them. In germline, CDR1 is MNHNS, CDR2 SASEGT. CDR3 DNA sequence: TGTGCCAGCAGTGGTTCGAAGACCCAGTACTTC. This encodes CASSGSKTQYF.

The rearrangement links TRBV9 to TRBJ1-2; perhaps TRBD1 as D (6 bases). Germline CDR1 and CDR2: SGDLS and YYNGEE. V lost 6 bases, J lost 4 bases, and 13 bases lay in between. The CDR3 runs 13 residues. CDR3 coding DNA: TGTGCCAGCAACAAGGGGGAACTCTATGGCTACACCTTC. This sequence encodes CASNKGELYGYTF.

CDR3 nucleotide sequence: TGTGCCAGTAGTTCCCTACAAGGGGCCAATCAGCCCCAGCATTTT. Translating it yields CASSSLQGANQPQHF. The chain employs TRBV19 and TRBJ1-5, with D perhaps TRBD1 (5 bases). The CDR3 runs to 15 residues. V lost 5 bases and J 3 bases, leaving 14 bases between the germline ends. The germline gives CDR1 LNHDA, CDR2 SQIVND (reference sequence).

The J gene is TRBJ2-6, the V gene TRBV2; D is ambiguous. Trimming removed 8 bases at V and 0 bases at J, with 8 bases between. This CDR3 region has 14 residues. Germline loops: CDR1 SNHLY, CDR2 FYNNEI. In DNA, the CDR3 is TGTGCCAGCCGAGCAGTCTCTGGGGCCAACGTCCTGACTTTC. This gives the protein CASRAVSGANVLTF. Filled out from reference TRBV2 and TRBJ2-6, the complete variable domain reads EPEVTQTPSHQVTQMGQEVILRCVPISNHLYFYWYRQILGQKVEFLVSFYNNEISEKSEIFDDQFSVERPDGSNFTLKIRSTKLEDSAMYFCASRAVSGANVLTFGAGSRLTVL.

V and J are TRBV2 and TRBJ1-4; TRBD1 matches at 11 bases. The CDR3 contains 13 residues. With 6 bases clipped from V and 6 bases from J, the junction kept 0 bases outside the gene matches. Looked up from germline, CDR1 is SNHLY and CDR2 is FYNNEI. CDR3 sequence reads: CASRGQGDEKLFF. In DNA form, the CDR3 reads TGTGCCAGCAGGGGACAGGGGGATGAAAAACTGTTTTTT.

The chain is built from TRBV27 and TRBJ2-7, with TRBD2 matching 16 bases. Per germline, CDR1 MNHEY and CDR2 SMNVEV (reference sequence). The V segment lost 3 bases and the J segment 3 bases; nucleotides outside the gene matches: 5. This CDR3 spans 17 amino acids. Here the CDR3 reads CASSFKGLAGGYYEQYF. The DNA for the CDR3 is TGTGCCAGCAGTTTCAAGGGACTAGCGGGAGGGTACTACGAGCAGTACTTC.

The rearrangement uses TRBV27 and TRBJ1-5, with 10 bases aligning to TRBD1. CDR1 and CDR2 (germline): MNHEY, SMNVEV (reference sequence). There are 13 residues in the CDR3. Trimming removed 6 bases from V and 11 bases from J; junction bases left unmatched: 7. CDR3 DNA sequence: TGTGCCAGCAGCTTGGGACAGGGGCTAGCCCAGCATTTT. Translated, it gives CASSLGQGLAQHF.

This clone is a singleton in its sample. The chain recombines TRBV27 with TRBJ2-7; 9 positions agree with TRBD2. CDR3 length: 14 amino acids. The V gene end was trimmed by 8 bases and the J gene end by 6 bases; junction bases not matched to a gene: 11. Looked up from germline, CDR1 is MNHEY and CDR2 is SMNVEV (reference sequence). The CDR3 region is CASGTSLGFGEQYF. The CDR3 region has the DNA TGTGCCAGCGGGACTAGCTTAGGATTCGGCGAGCAGTACTTC.

This clone was observed a few times. The chain joins TRBV9 to TRBJ1-6; D is ambiguous. The CDR3 totals 14 residues. V gave up 0 bases and J gave up 7 bases, with 8 bases separating them. From germline, CDR1 is SGDLS and CDR2 YYNGEE. The CDR3 spells CASSVALQNSPLHF. The CDR3 DNA sequence: TGTGCCAGCAGCGTAGCTCTACAGAATTCACCCCTCCACTTT.

This chain joins TRBV5-4 and TRBJ2-7; D is perhaps TRBD1 (5 bases). Trimming removed 1 base from V and 1 base from J, with 12 bases in between. Germline assignment: CDR1 SGHNT and CDR2 YYREEE (reference sequence). CDR3 length: 15 residues. CDR3 nucleotide sequence: TGTGCCAGCAGCTTGCGCCCCGACAGATCCTACGAGCAGTACTTC. Its protein product is CASSLRPDRSYEQYF.

The chain links TRBV19 to TRBJ1-2; unclear D gene. V was shortened by 3 bases and J by 7 bases, with 12 bases between the two germline ends. In germline, CDR1 is LNHDA, CDR2 SQIVND (reference sequence). CDR3 length: 13 residues. DNA of the CDR3: TGTGCCAGTAGTATGCAGGATTGGTTTGGCTACACCTTC. Translation gives CASSMQDWFGYTF.

The chain links TRBV5-6 to TRBJ1-2; no reliable D call. V lost 2 bases, J lost 8 bases, and 7 bases lay in between. Germline V gene lookup returns CDR1 SGHDT and CDR2 YYEEEE. The CDR3 covers 11 residues. The CDR3 DNA follows: TGTGCCAGCAGCTTCGGGCTCGGCTACACCTTC. Its translation: CASSFGLGYTF.

This chain joins TRBV28 and TRBJ2-5; D unclear. There are 16 residues in the CDR3. Germline assignment: CDR1 MDHEN and CDR2 SYDVKM. V lost 4 bases, J lost 2 bases, and 17 bases lay in between. The CDR3 DNA follows: TGTGCCAGCAGTTCTGACGCAGGAACTTCTCAAGAGACCCAGTACTTC. The encoded protein is CASSSDAGTSQETQYF.

The chain uses TRBV2 and TRBJ2-3, with 9 bases fitting TRBD2. Germline CDR1 reads SNHLY; CDR2 reads FYNNEI. Losses at the gene ends were 4 bases for V and 2 bases for J; bases not matched to a gene: 4. This CDR3 comprises 15 residues. As DNA, the CDR3 is TGTGCCAGCAGTGGCGGGAGGGCGATCACAGATACGCAGTATTTT. The encoded protein is CASSGGRAITDTQYF.

In DNA form, the CDR3 reads TGCAGCGTCGCGCGGGGAGGGCTAGCGGGGGGCACAGATACGCAGTATTTT. Translated, it gives CSVARGGLAGGTDTQYF. V usage is TRBV29-1 and J usage is TRBJ2-3, with 10 bases lining up with TRBD2. Germline loops: CDR1 SQVTM, CDR2 ANQGSEA. Germline trimming cut 6 bases from V and 1 base from J; bases unmatched to any gene: 13. The CDR3 covers 17 residues.

The chain carries TRBV7-2 and TRBJ1-2; possible D gene TRBD1, 5 bases. CDR3 length equals 13 residues. Trimming took off 3 bases at V and 8 bases at J, with 13 bases between the two ends. From germline, CDR1 is SGHTA and CDR2 FQGNSA. The CDR3: CASSFRDGRGYTF. For the CDR3, the DNA is TGTGCCAGCAGCTTTCGGGACGGTCGGGGCTACACCTTC.

The chain carries TRBV28 and TRBJ1-2; 8 bases map to TRBD1. J gave up 2 bases and V 3 bases, and 11 bases lay outside the gene matches. From germline, CDR1 is MDHEN and CDR2 SYDVKM. The CDR3 length is 17 residues. The CDR3 spells CASSLAGGAGLNYGYTF. CDR3 DNA: TGTGCCAGCAGTTTGGCAGGGGGCGCAGGTTTGAACTATGGCTACACCTTC.

The rearrangement uses TRBV18 and TRBJ1-1; TRBD1 matches 9 bases. The CDR3 has 12 amino acids. V gave up 8 bases and J gave up 4 bases; unmatched junction bases: 2. CDR1 and CDR2 (germline): KGHSH, LQKENI. CDR3 sequence (DNA): TGTGCCAGCACGGACAGGGGCACTGAAGCTTTCTTT. It specifies CASTDRGTEAFF.

The CDR3 coding sequence is TGTGCCAGTACCACAGCGGGCCAAGGCTATGGCTACACCTTC. Protein sequence: CASTTAGQGYGYTF. This sequence joins TRBV19 and TRBJ1-2; D uncertain. This CDR3 comprises 14 residues. Germline CDR1 is LNHDA and CDR2 is SQIVND (reference sequence). V was trimmed by 7 bases and J by 4 bases, leaving 16 bases between them.

The rearrangement links TRBV27 to TRBJ2-2; D remains ambiguous. The V and J ends lost 0 bases and 1 base respectively, with 3 bases between them. The CDR3 consists of 14 residues. Per the germline V gene, CDR1 is MNHEY and CDR2 is SMNVEV (reference sequence). The CDR3 bases are TGTGCCAGCAGTTTATCAGAGAACACCGGGGAGCTGTTTTTT. Protein product: CASSLSENTGELFF.